These 22 T cell receptor beta chains share one sample of origin, sequenced in a study of T cell responses to AZD1222 COVID-19 vaccine (dated by TCRdb to about 2021). This specimen's time point label, interpreted: baseline before first vaccination. The library was built by means of the immunoSEQ multiplex PCR assay. As stored in TCRdb, this immuneACCESS dataset retains in-frame rearrangements with V and J assigned. A fraction of the clones does not appear; measured against another copy, unresolved V genes explain less than half of the discrepancy, and the remainder lacks a known reason. The sample table records 130,000 to 150,000 clones; around nine tenths of these occur just once. The top ten constitute 1.7% of the sample. The sample was peripheral blood, taken on day 0 of AZD1222 vaccination. All receptors come from an adult in good health.

The chain's CDR3 is CASSHLSGRAAETQYF. The CDR3 coding sequence is TGTGCCAGCAGCCACCTTAGCGGGAGGGCCGCAGAGACCCAGTACTTC. The genes are TRBV5-4 and TRBJ2-5; 11 nucleotides match TRBD2. From germline, CDR1 is SGHNT and CDR2 YYREEE (reference sequence). Losses at the gene ends were 4 bases for V and 4 bases for J; bases not matched to a gene: 9. The CDR3 spans 16 residues.

The chain joins TRBV6-5 to TRBJ2-1; D is ambiguous. Germline CDR1 and CDR2: MNHEY and SVGAGI. The CDR3 sequence is 14 residues long. Trimming removed 6 bases at V and 5 bases at J, with 14 bases between. Here the CDR3 DNA reads TGTGCCAGCAGCCCCGCGCCGGGTAACAATGAGCAGTTCTTC. Residues: CASSPAPGNNEQFF.

The chain carries TRBV14 and TRBJ2-2, with 10 bases fitting TRBD1. Trimming took 2 bases from V and 5 from J; bases not matched to a gene: 17. The CDR3 spans 20 residues. From germline, CDR1 is SGHDN and CDR2 FVKESK. The CDR3 DNA follows: TGTGCCAGCAGCCAAACAACGGGACAGGGGACAGTAAAGAAGACCGGGGAGCTGTTTTTT. This gives the protein CASSQTTGQGTVKKTGELFF.

V is TRBV9 and J is TRBJ2-1; 12 bases map to TRBD2. The V gene's germline CDR1 is SGDLS and CDR2 YYNGEE. CDR3 length: 18 amino acids. Trimming removed 4 bases from V and 7 bases from J; junction bases left unmatched: 15. The CDR3, as DNA: TGTGCCAGCAGCCCTCTGCCCGGACTAGCGGGACGAGATAATGAGCAGTTCTTC. Amino acid sequence: CASSPLPGLAGRDNEQFF.

The chain links TRBV19 to TRBJ1-1; D gene uncertain. V lost 7 bases and J lost 5, with 14 bases in between. CDR1 is LNHDA, CDR2 SQIVND, per germline (reference sequence). The CDR3 loop spans 13 amino acids. This CDR3 is CASIVWGGTEAFF. The CDR3 bases are TGTGCCAGTATAGTCTGGGGTGGAACTGAAGCTTTCTTT.

The V call is TRBV3-1 (or the pseudogene TRBV3-2), the J call TRBJ2-1; 7 bases are shared with TRBD2. J gave up 1 base and V 1 base, and 4 bases lay outside the gene matches. The CDR3 runs 16 residues. Germline assignment: CDR1 LGHDT and CDR2 YNNKEL (reference sequence). In DNA form, the CDR3 reads TGTGCCAGCAGCCAAGTTGGGGGGGGGTCCTACAATGAGCAGTTCTTC. It yields the protein CASSQVGGGSYNEQFF.

The DNA of the CDR3 is TGTGCCAGCACTGCCGGGGGTGGCAATCAGCCCCAGCATTTT. This gives the protein CASTAGGGNQPQHF. V usage is TRBV2 and J usage is TRBJ1-5, with D possibly TRBD1 on 5 matching bases. Germline assignment: CDR1 SNHLY and CDR2 FYNNEI. V was trimmed by 7 bases and J by 2 bases, leaving 12 bases between them. This CDR3 has 14 amino acids.

As for this clone: A junction boundary mismatches the germline segment, possibly from a read error. This chain joins TRBV24-1 and TRBJ1-2; D may be TRBD1 (5 bases). The CDR3 is made up of 9 amino acids. The germline V gene encodes CDR1 KGHDR and CDR2 SFDVKD. CDR3 in DNA: TGTGCCACCAACCGGGACGGCCATTTC. Protein sequence: CATNRDGHF.

The chain carries TRBV12-5 and TRBJ2-3, with D maybe TRBD2 (5 bases). There are 16 residues in the CDR3. The ends were cut back, 0 bases at V and 3 bases at J, with 13 bases in the middle. Germline values: CDR1 LGHNT, CDR2 FRNRAP. CDR3 sequence: CASGLVLAGQTDTQYF. The CDR3 nucleotides read TGTGCTAGTGGTTTGGTACTCGCGGGCCAGACAGATACGCAGTATTTT.

V usage is TRBV7-9 and J usage is TRBJ2-3; the D gene is possibly TRBD1 (6 bases). CDR3 length: 15 residues. V was cut by 2 bases and J by 1 base, with 10 bases left in between. CDR1 SEHNR and CDR2 FQNEAQ come from the germline V gene (reference sequence). The CDR3 loop reads CASSLYSGGTDTQYF. CDR3 DNA sequence: TGTGCCAGCAGCTTATACTCAGGGGGCACAGATACGCAGTATTTT.

The rearrangement uses TRBV6-1 and TRBJ1-2; D not certain. Trimming stripped 1 base from V and 0 bases from J, with 9 bases between. This CDR3 has 15 residues. Germline V gene sequence: CDR1 MNHNS, CDR2 SASEGT. In DNA form, the CDR3 reads TGTGCCAGCAGTGAAGAAGGAGAAGCTAACTATGGCTACACCTTC. Encoded protein: CASSEEGEANYGYTF.

Remarks on this clone: Additional DNA sequences in this sample encode the identical CDR3. V gene TRBV7-3 combines with J gene TRBJ1-1, with 7 nucleotides matching TRBD1. Germline-derived CDR1 and CDR2 are SGHTA and FQGTGA. V lost 9 bases to trimming and J lost 1 base; unmatched junction nucleotides: 5. This CDR3 region has 13 residues. In nucleotides, the CDR3 is TGTGCCAGTGGACGGGACAGGAACACTGAAGCTTTCTTT. This translates into CASGRDRNTEAFF.

This clone appeared once. V usage is TRBV19 and J usage is TRBJ1-1; D is unresolved. Germline-derived CDR1 and CDR2 are LNHDA and SQIVND (reference sequence). The V gene lost 8 bases and the J gene lost 1 base, with 11 bases spanning the gap. The CDR3 totals 13 residues. DNA of the CDR3: TGTGCCAGTCGATGGAACACGAACACTGAAGCTTTCTTT. This sequence encodes CASRWNTNTEAFF.

This clone was detected once. The J gene is TRBJ1-2, the V gene TRBV27, with D possibly matching TRBD1 (6 bases). The CDR3 spans 14 residues. Trimming left V 7 bases short and J 8 bases short, with 20 bases between. Germline values: CDR1 MNHEY, CDR2 SMNVEV (reference sequence). The CDR3 loop reads CASTLFGGLGGYTF. In nucleotides, the CDR3 is TGTGCCAGCACCTTATTTGGGGGGCTGGGAGGCTACACCTTC.

The gene calls are TRBV6-5 and TRBJ2-2, with 9 bases aligning to TRBD1. The CDR3 length is 13 residues. The germline CDR1 and CDR2 sequences are MNHEY and SVGAGI. V lost 6 bases and J lost 6; bases outside the gene matches: 2. The CDR3 protein is CASRGTGPGELFF. CDR3 coding DNA: TGTGCCAGCAGGGGGACAGGGCCCGGGGAGCTGTTTTTT.

J is TRBJ1-1 and V is TRBV18; D may be TRBD1 (5 bases). Germline V gives CDR1 KGHSH, CDR2 LQKENI. This CDR3 has 13 residues. V was shortened by 4 bases and J by 4 bases, with 10 bases between the two germline ends. CDR3 coding DNA: TGTGCCAGCTCACTTCGGGACGGCACTGAAGCTTTCTTT. It specifies CASSLRDGTEAFF.

The rearrangement joins TRBV30 to TRBJ2-7; D gene uncertain. This CDR3 is built from 14 residues. V was pared by 3 bases and J by 6 bases, with 18 bases between. Per germline, CDR1 GTSNPN and CDR2 SVGIG (reference sequence). The CDR3 DNA sequence: TGTGCCTGGAGGCCCGACATGGGAATCCGCGAGCAGTACTTC. Its protein product is CAWRPDMGIREQYF.

This clone was found once. Here the CDR3 DNA reads TGTGCCACCAGCAACAGACAGGCCTCAACCGGGGAGCTGTTTTTT. It specifies CATSNRQASTGELFF. The J gene is TRBJ2-2, the V gene TRBV15; a weak D match, TRBD1 (6 bases). V was cut by 4 bases and J by 5 bases, with 14 bases left in between. The CDR3 has 15 residues. CDR1 and CDR2 (germline): LNHNV, YYDKDF (reference sequence).

Here the CDR3 reads CSASLGQGNTEAFF. CDR3 nucleotide sequence: TGCAGCGCCTCCCTAGGTCAGGGGAACACTGAAGCTTTCTTT. The chain couples TRBV29-1 to TRBJ1-1; D might be TRBD1 (5 bases). The CDR3 sequence is 14 residues long. The V end was cut by 7 bases, the J end by 1 base, with 16 bases between. The V gene's germline CDR1 is SQVTM and CDR2 ANQGSEA.

This clone appeared a single time. The CDR3 coding sequence is TGTGCTAGTGGTATCAGCGGGAGGGGAGGACTAGCGGGAGGGCCGGGGACCCAGTACTTC. Protein sequence: CASGISGRGGLAGGPGTQYF. The chain employs TRBV12-5 and TRBJ2-5; 15 bases map to TRBD2. Germline assignment: CDR1 LGHNT and CDR2 FRNRAP. The ends lost 5 bases at V and 7 bases at J; junction bases unmatched: 20. This CDR3 is 20 amino acids long.

The chain joins TRBV7-3 to TRBJ2-2; TRBD2 matches 9 bases. The germline V gene has CDR1 SGHTA and CDR2 FQGTGA. CDR3 length equals 16 residues. Trimming took 3 bases from V and 3 from J; bases not matched to a gene: 5. Written as DNA, the CDR3 is TGTGCCAGCAGCTTCATGACTAGCGGAGACACCGGGGAGCTGTTTTTT. Protein product: CASSFMTSGDTGELFF.

This sequence joins TRBV5-1 and TRBJ2-3; D call uncertain. Germline V gene sequence: CDR1 SGHRS, CDR2 YFSETQ. V lost 0 bases, J lost 0 bases, and 11 bases lay in between. This CDR3 region has 16 residues. The CDR3 DNA is TGCGCCAGCAGCTTGGTCGGCGCTTCTAGCACAGATACGCAGTATTTT. This codes for CASSLVGASSTDTQYF.